The present entry profiles one T cell receptor (beta chain) with its context. The antigen remains undetermined. The sample comes from a study of TIL therapy for anti-PD-1-resistant metastatic lung cancer. The overall study: Half of patients were current or former smokers.

Sequencing used immunoSEQ v3. The data were produced by immunoSEQ multiplex PCR, yet TCRdb's version contains in-frame clones alone and is incomplete. The data hold about 60,000 clones, with under 75% observed a single time. Study observations and caveats: TIL clonotype persistence in blood showed no apparent association with response.

V was shortened by 5 bases and J by 3 bases, with 11 bases between the two germline ends. CDR1 SQVTM and CDR2 ANQGSEA come from the germline V gene. The CDR3 is 12 amino acids. Sample time point: pre-treatment sample, taken before nivolumab and TIL therapy. This TCR was recovered from a person aged 25 to 85 with non-small cell lung cancer. Source: blood, taken at baseline. The chain uses TRBV29-1 and TRBJ2-7; D tentatively fits TRBD1 or TRBD2 (6 bases each). The CDR3 spells CSVYEGGYEQYF. The CDR3 DNA is TGCAGCGTTTACGAGGGGGGCTACGAGCAGTACTTC.